The clone carrying this TCR beta chain appeared a few times. J was trimmed by 4 bases and V by 5 bases; bases with no gene match: 6. Germline V gene lookup returns CDR1 SGHVS and CDR2 FQNEAQ. The CDR3 is 15 amino acids. This entry belongs to a study of read filtering for tumor transcriptome and immune sequencing. This library used approximately 390 ng RNA and molecular barcoded adaptors spanning alpha/delta and beta/gamma chains. Using its own MiXCR run on the reads, TCRdb lists one record per CDR3 protein. Found here are fewer than 90,000 distinct CDR3 sequences, 12% of them singletons; the top ten hold 15%.

Sequences were obtained from a population of CD138-negative cells sorted from bone marrow. The V call is TRBV7-8, the J call TRBJ2-2; 8 positions agree with TRBD2. The source of this sequence is a donor at least 40 years old with multiple myeloma. The CDR3 spells CASSDMLAGTGELFF. CDR3 sequence (DNA): TGTGCCAGCAGCGACATGCTAGCGGGCACCGGGGAGCTGTTTTTT.